The T cell receptor (beta chain) described here comes from a study of T cells in Graves' hyperthyroidism and ophthalmopathy. Overall study results and limits: Ophthalmopathy could be told apart from stable hyperthyroidism with a 13 V-J model. Most thyroid clonotypes with frequency above 0.001 were detected in blood.

TCR beta CDR3 regions were amplified from RNA. HTBI primers were employed in a first-round RT-PCR of the TCR CDR3. In TCRdb, the multiplex PCR reads were re-called with MiXCR into one record per CDR3 protein. This sample has some 740,000 distinct CDR3 sequences, with 12% to 15% found just once. This clonotype has only a few counts. Its antigen is as yet unknown. This receptor was taken from a woman aged 18-30 years with Graves' hyperthyroidism. Sequences were obtained from blood.

The CDR3 coding sequence is TGCGCCAGCAGCCCAACAGGGATCCTCTCCTACGAGCAGTACTTC. Protein: CASSPTGILSYEQYF. The chain recombines TRBV4-1 with TRBJ2-7; D possibly corresponds to TRBD1 (6 bases). The CDR3 contains 15 residues. Germline V CDR1 and CDR2: MGHRA, YSYEKL. V was cut by 4 bases and J by 0 bases, with 13 bases left in between.